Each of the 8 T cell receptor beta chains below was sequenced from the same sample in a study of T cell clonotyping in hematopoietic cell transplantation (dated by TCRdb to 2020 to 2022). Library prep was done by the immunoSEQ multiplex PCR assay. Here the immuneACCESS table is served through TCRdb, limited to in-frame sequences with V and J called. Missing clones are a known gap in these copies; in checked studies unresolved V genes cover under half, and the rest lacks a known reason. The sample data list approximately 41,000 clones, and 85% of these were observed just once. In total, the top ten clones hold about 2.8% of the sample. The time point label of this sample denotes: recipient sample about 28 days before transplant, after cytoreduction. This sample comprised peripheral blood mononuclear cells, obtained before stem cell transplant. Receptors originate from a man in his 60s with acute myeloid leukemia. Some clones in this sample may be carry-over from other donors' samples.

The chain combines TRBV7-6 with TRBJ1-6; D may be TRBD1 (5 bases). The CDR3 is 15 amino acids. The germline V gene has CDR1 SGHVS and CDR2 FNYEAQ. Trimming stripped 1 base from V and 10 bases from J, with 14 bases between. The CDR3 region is CASSLEQQGGSPLHF. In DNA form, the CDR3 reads TGTGCCAGCAGCTTAGAGCAGCAGGGCGGGTCACCCCTCCACTTT. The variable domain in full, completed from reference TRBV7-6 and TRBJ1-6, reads GAGVSQSPRYKVTKRGQDVALRCDPISGHVSLYWYRQALGQGPEFLTYFNYEAQQDKSGLPNDRFSAERPEGSISTLTIQRTEQRDSAMYRCASSLEQQGGSPLHFGNGTRLTVT.

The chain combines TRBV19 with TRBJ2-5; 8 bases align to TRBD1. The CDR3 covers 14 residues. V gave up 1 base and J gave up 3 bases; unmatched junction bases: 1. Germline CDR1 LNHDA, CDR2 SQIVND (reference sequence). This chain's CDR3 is CASSIVDREETQYF. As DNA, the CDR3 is TGTGCCAGTAGTATAGTGGACAGGGAAGAGACCCAGTACTTC.

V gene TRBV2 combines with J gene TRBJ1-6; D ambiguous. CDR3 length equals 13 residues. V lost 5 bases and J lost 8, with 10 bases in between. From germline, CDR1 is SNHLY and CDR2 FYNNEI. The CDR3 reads CASSTLADSPLHF. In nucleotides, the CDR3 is TGTGCCAGCAGTACCTTGGCAGATTCACCCCTCCACTTT. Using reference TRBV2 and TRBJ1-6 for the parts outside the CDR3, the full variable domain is EPEVTQTPSHQVTQMGQEVILRCVPISNHLYFYWYRQILGQKVEFLVSFYNNEISEKSEIFDDQFSVERPDGSNFTLKIRSTKLEDSAMYFCASSTLADSPLHFGNGTRLTVT.

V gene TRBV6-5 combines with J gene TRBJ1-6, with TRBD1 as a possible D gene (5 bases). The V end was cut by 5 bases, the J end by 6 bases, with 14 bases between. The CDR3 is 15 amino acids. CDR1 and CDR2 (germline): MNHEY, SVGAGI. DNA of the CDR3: TGTGCCAGCAGTGGGGGGGTTTTGGGTAATTCACCCCTCCACTTT. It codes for CASSGGVLGNSPLHF.

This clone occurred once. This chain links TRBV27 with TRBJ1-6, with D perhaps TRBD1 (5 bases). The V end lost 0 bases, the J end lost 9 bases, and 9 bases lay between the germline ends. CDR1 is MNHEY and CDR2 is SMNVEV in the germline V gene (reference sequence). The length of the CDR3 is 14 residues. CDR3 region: CASSLSLDTSPLHF. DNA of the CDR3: TGTGCCAGCAGTTTATCCCTGGACACTTCACCCCTCCACTTT.

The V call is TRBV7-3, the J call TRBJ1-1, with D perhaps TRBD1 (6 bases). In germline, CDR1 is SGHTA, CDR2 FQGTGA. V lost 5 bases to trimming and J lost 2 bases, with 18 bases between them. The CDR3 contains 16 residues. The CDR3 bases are TGTGCCAGCAGCCCTTTTGGTTGGGGGGCAAACACTGAAGCTTTCTTT. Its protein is CASSPFGWGANTEAFF.

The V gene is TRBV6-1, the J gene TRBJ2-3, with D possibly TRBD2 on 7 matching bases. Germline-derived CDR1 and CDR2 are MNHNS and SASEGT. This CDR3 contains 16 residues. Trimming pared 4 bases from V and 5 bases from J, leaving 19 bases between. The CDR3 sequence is CASSGRRGGGVDTQYF. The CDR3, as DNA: TGTGCCAGCAGTGGTAGGAGGGGGGGCGGTGTAGATACGCAGTATTTT.

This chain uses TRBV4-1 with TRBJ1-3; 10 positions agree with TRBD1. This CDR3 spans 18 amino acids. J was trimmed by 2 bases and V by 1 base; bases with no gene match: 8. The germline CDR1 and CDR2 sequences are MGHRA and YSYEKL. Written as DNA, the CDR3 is TGCGCCAGCAGCCAAGTTAGGGCGGGACAGGGGACTGGAAACACCATATATTTT. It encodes CASSQVRAGQGTGNTIYF.